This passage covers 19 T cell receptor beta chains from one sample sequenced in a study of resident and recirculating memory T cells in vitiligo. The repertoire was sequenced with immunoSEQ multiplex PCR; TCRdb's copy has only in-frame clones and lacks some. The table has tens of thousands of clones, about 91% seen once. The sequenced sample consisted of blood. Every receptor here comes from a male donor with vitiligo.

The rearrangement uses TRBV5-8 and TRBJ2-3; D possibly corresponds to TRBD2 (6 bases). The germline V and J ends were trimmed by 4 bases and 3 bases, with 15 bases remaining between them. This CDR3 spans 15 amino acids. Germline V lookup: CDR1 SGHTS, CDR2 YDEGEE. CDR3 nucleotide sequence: TGTGCCAGCAGCCTTCGGGGACGGGGGACAGATACGCAGTATTTT. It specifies CASSLRGRGTDTQYF.

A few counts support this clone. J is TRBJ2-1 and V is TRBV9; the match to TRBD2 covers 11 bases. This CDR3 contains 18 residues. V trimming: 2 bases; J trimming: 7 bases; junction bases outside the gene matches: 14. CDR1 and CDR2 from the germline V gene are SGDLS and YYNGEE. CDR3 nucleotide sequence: TGTGCCAGCAGCGTGGGGTCGTCGGGACTAGCGGTTACAAATGAGCAGTTCTTC. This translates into CASSVGSSGLAVTNEQFF.

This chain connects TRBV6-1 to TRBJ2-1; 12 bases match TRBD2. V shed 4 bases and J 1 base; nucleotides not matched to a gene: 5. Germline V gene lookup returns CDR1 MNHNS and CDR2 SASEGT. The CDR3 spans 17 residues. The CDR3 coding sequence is TGTGCCAGCAGTGGGGGACTAGCGGGTTTATCCTACAATGAGCAGTTCTTC. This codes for CASSGGLAGLSYNEQFF.

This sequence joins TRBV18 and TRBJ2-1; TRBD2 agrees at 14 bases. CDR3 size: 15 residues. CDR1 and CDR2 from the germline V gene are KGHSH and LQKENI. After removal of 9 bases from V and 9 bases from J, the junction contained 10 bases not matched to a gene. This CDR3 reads CASLPGTSGRGEQFF. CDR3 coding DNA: TGTGCCAGTCTGCCGGGGACTAGCGGGAGAGGTGAGCAGTTCTTC. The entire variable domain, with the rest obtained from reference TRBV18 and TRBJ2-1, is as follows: NAGVMQNPRHLVRRRGQEARLRCSPMKGHSHVYWYRQLPEEGLKFMVYLQKENIIDESGMPKERFSAEFPKEGPSILRIQQVVRGDSAAYFCASLPGTSGRGEQFFGPGTRLTVL.

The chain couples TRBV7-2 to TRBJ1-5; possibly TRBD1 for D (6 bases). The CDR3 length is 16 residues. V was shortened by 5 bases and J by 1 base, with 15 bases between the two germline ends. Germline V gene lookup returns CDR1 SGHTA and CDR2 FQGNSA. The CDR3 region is CASSMSSRGSNQPQHF. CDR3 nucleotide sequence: TGTGCCAGCAGCATGAGCTCCAGGGGCAGCAATCAGCCCCAGCATTTT. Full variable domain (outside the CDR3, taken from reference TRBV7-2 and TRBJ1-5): GAGVSQSPSNKVTEKGKDVELRCDPISGHTALYWYRQSLGQGLEFLIYFQGNSAPDKSGLPSDRFSAERTGGSVSTLTIQRTQQEDSAVYLCASSMSSRGSNQPQHFGDGTRLSIL.

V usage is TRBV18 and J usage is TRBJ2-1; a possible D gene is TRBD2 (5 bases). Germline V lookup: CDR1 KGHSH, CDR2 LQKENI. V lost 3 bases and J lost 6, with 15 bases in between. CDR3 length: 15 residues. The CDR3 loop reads CASSPMEQAGNEQFF. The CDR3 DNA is TGTGCCAGCTCACCTATGGAGCAGGCGGGCAATGAGCAGTTCTTC. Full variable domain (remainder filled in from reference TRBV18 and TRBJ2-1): NAGVMQNPRHLVRRRGQEARLRCSPMKGHSHVYWYRQLPEEGLKFMVYLQKENIIDESGMPKERFSAEFPKEGPSILRIQQVVRGDSAAYFCASSPMEQAGNEQFFGPGTRLTVL.

CDR3 bases: TGTGCCAGCAGTGAAGTGGCGGGACCTCTAGCCAAAAACATTCAGTACTTC. It encodes CASSEVAGPLAKNIQYF. The chain is built from TRBV6-1 and TRBJ2-4; D perhaps matches TRBD2 (6 bases). The V end was cut by 1 base, the J end by 0 bases, with 13 bases between. The CDR3 runs 17 residues. Germline V gives CDR1 MNHNS, CDR2 SASEGT.

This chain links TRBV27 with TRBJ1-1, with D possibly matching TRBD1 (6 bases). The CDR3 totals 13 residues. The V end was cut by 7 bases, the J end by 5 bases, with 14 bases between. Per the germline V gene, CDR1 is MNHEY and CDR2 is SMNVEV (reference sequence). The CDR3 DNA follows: TGTGCCAGCATCTCGCAGGGGCGGACTGAAGCTTTCTTT. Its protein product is CASISQGRTEAFF.

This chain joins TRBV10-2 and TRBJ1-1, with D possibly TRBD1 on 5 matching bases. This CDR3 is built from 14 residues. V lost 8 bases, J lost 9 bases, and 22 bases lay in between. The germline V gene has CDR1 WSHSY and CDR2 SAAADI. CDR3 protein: CASSVISGERKAFF. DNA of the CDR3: TGCGCCAGCTCCGTTATTTCGGGGGAGCGGAAAGCTTTCTTT.

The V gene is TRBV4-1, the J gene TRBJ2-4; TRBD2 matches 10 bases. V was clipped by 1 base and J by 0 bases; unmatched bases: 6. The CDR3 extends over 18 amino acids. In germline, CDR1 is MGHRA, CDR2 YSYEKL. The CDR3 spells CASSQGRAGGLAKNIQYF. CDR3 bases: TGCGCCAGCAGCCAAGGGAGAGCGGGAGGGCTAGCCAAAAACATTCAGTACTTC.

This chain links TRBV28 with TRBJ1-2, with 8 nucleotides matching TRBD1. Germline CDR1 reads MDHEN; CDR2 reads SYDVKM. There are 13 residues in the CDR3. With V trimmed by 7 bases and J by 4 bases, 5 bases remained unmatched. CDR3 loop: CASKRTGSYGYTF. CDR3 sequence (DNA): TGTGCCAGCAAGAGGACAGGGAGCTATGGCTACACCTTC.

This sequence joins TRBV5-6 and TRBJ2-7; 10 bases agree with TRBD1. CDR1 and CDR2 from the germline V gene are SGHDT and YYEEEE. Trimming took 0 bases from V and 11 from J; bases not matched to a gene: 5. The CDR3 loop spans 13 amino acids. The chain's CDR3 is CASSLAGTGDEYF. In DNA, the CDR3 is TGTGCCAGCAGCTTGGCCGGGACAGGGGACGAGTACTTC. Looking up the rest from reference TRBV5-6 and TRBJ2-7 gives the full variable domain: DAGVTQSPTHLIKTRGQQVTLRCSPKSGHDTVSWYQQALGQGPQFIFQYYEEEERQRGNFPDRFSGHQFPNYSSELNVNALLLGDSALYLCASSLAGTGDEYFGPGTRLTVT.

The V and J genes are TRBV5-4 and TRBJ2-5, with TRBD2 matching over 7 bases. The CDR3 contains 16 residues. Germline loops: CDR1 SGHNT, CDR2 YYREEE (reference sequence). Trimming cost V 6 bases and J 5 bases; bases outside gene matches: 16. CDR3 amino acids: CASTALGGGPLETQYF. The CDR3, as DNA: TGTGCCAGCACCGCCCTTGGGGGAGGGCCTTTGGAGACCCAGTACTTC. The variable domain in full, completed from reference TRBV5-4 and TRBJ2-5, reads ETGVTQSPTHLIKTRGQQVTLRCSSQSGHNTVSWYQQALGQGPQFIFQYYREEENGRGNFPPRFSGLQFPNYSSELNVNALELDDSALYLCASTALGGGPLETQYFGPGTRLLVL.

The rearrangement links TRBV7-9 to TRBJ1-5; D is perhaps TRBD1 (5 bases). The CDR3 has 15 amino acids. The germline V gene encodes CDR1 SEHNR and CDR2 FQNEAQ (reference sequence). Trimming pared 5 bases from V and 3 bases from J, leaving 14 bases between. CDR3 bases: TGTGCCAGCAGCGGAGCAGGGTATGACAATCAGCCCCAGCATTTT. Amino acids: CASSGAGYDNQPQHF.

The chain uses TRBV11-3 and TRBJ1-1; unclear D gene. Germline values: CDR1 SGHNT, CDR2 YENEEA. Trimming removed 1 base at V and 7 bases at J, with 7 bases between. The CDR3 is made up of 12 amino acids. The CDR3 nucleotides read TGTGCCAGCAGCTTAGGATACGGTGAAGCTTTCTTT. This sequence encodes CASSLGYGEAFF.

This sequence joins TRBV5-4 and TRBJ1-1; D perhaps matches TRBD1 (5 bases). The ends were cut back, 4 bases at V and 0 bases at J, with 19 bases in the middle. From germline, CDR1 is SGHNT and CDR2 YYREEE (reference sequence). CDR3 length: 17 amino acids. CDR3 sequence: CASSNGGGGMMNTEAFF. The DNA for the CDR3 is TGTGCCAGCAGCAACGGGGGGGGTGGAATGATGAACACTGAAGCTTTCTTT.

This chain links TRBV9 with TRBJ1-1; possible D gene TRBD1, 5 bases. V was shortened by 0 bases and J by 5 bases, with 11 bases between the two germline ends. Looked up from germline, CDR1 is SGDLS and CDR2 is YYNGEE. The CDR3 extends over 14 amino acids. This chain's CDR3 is CASSVAGSGTEAFF. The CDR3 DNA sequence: TGTGCCAGCAGCGTAGCAGGGTCTGGGACTGAAGCTTTCTTT.

CDR3 protein: CASRRQGRFGNYGYTF. CDR3 DNA sequence: TGTGCCAGTAGGCGACAGGGGCGATTCGGTAACTATGGCTACACCTTC. The chain links TRBV19 to TRBJ1-2; 8 bases align to TRBD1. V trimming: 6 bases; J trimming: 1 base; junction bases outside the gene matches: 10. CDR3 length: 16 amino acids. The V gene's germline CDR1 is LNHDA and CDR2 SQIVND (reference sequence).

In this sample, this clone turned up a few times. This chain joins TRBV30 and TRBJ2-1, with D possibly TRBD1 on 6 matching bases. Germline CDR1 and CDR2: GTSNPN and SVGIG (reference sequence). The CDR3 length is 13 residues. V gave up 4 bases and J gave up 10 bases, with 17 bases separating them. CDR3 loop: CAWNRGSLGEQFF. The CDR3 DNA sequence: TGTGCCTGGAATAGGGGGTCCTTGGGGGAGCAGTTCTTC.